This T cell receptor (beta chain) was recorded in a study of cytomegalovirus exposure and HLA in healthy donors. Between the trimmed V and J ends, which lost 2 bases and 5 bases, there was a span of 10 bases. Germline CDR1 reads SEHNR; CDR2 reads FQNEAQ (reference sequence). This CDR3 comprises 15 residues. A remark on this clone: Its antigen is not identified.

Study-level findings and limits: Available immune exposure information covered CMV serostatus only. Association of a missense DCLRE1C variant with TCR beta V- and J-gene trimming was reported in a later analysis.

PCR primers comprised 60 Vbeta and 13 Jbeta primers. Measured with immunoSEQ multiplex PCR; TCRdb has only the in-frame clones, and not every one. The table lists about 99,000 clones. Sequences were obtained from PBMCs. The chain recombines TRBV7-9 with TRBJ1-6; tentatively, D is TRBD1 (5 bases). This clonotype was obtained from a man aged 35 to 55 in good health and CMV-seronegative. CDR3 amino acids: CASSLQGLHNSPLHF. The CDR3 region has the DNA TGTGCCAGCAGCTTACAGGGATTACATAATTCACCCCTCCACTTT.